This entry lists 24 T cell receptor beta chains sequenced from one sample in a study of blood T cell repertoires in COVID-19. Here immunoSEQ multiplex PCR was the method, and the copy in TCRdb shows in-frame clones only, minus some. The table has approximately 130,000 clones, about 74% seen once; the top ten hold 6.5% to 9%. Sample: peripheral blood. These TCRs come from a human donor in a cohort sampled during active COVID-19.

This chain connects TRBV2 to TRBJ2-7; D is ambiguous. V lost 0 bases and J lost 0, with 3 bases in between. Germline lookup yields CDR1 SNHLY and CDR2 FYNNEI. The CDR3 is 13 residues long. CDR3 DNA sequence: TGTGCCAGCAGTGAAGCTAGCTCCTACGAGCAGTACTTC. It encodes CASSEASSYEQYF. Full variable domain (missing parts from reference TRBV2 and TRBJ2-7): EPEVTQTPSHQVTQMGQEVILRCVPISNHLYFYWYRQILGQKVEFLVSFYNNEISEKSEIFDDQFSVERPDGSNFTLKIRSTKLEDSAMYFCASSEASSYEQYFGPGTRLTVT.

This clone was observed a few times. The chain couples TRBV5-1 to TRBJ2-1; TRBD1 agrees at 9 bases. With 1 base clipped from V and 5 bases from J, the junction kept 4 bases outside the gene matches. Germline CDR1 and CDR2: SGHRS and YFSETQ. The CDR3 is 15 amino acids. The CDR3 sequence is CASSLRQGVDNEQFF. Written as DNA, the CDR3 is TGCGCCAGCAGCTTGCGACAGGGGGTGGACAATGAGCAGTTCTTC. The variable domain in full, with the rest retrieved from reference TRBV5-1 and TRBJ2-1, is KAGVTQTPRYLIKTRGQQVTLSCSPISGHRSVSWYQQTPGQGLQFLFEYFSETQRNKGNFPGRFSGRQFSNSRSEMNVSTLELGDSALYLCASSLRQGVDNEQFFGPGTRLTVL.

This sequence joins TRBV19 and TRBJ1-2; TRBD1 might be the D (6 bases). CDR1 is LNHDA and CDR2 is SQIVND in the germline V gene (reference sequence). The V end lost 8 bases, the J end lost 0 bases, and 16 bases lay between the germline ends. The CDR3 is made up of 15 amino acids. The CDR3 DNA reads TGTGCCAGTCGACAGGACCTTCCCGCTAACTATGGCTACACCTTC. Its protein product is CASRQDLPANYGYTF.

The chain joins TRBV19 to TRBJ1-5; tentative D call: TRBD1 (6 bases). The germline gives CDR1 LNHDA, CDR2 SQIVND (reference sequence). The CDR3 runs 15 residues. V was trimmed by 4 bases and J by 2 bases, leaving 12 bases between them. CDR3 sequence (DNA): TGTGCCAGTAGTACCCCCGGACAGCGCAATCAGCCCCAGCATTTT. Amino acid sequence: CASSTPGQRNQPQHF.

The genes are TRBV28 and TRBJ2-2; TRBD2 aligns across 8 bases. The CDR3 has 15 residues. The junction had 8 bases not matched to a gene; V was cut back by 6 bases and J by 5 bases. Germline CDR1 and CDR2: MDHEN and SYDVKM. This chain's CDR3 is CASRPTSVNTGELFF. In nucleotides, the CDR3 is TGTGCCAGCAGGCCGACTAGCGTGAATACCGGGGAGCTGTTTTTT.

The sample holds a few counts of this clone. This chain joins TRBV27 and TRBJ1-6; D is undetermined. This CDR3 has 15 residues. Germline V gene sequence: CDR1 MNHEY, CDR2 SMNVEV (reference sequence). Trimming cost V 5 bases and J 7 bases, with 15 bases left between them. The CDR3 spells CASSPSGGWNSPLHF. DNA of the CDR3: TGTGCCAGCAGTCCCTCGGGAGGTTGGAATTCACCCCTCCACTTT.

The chain has TRBV19 and TRBJ1-2; 8 nucleotides match TRBD1. CDR3 length: 14 amino acids. Trimming took 5 bases from V and 2 from J; bases not matched to a gene: 4. Germline V gene data show CDR1 as LNHDA and CDR2 as SQIVND (reference sequence). This chain's CDR3 is CASSPQGANYGYTF. As DNA, the CDR3 is TGTGCCAGTAGTCCCCAGGGGGCGAACTATGGCTACACCTTC.

This clone was seen only a few times. This chain links TRBV6-5 with TRBJ1-6; maybe TRBD1 (5 bases). CDR1 and CDR2 from the germline V gene are MNHEY and SVGAGI. Trimming stripped 4 bases from V and 7 bases from J, with 11 bases between. CDR3 length equals 14 residues. The CDR3 region is CASSSPHRNSPLHF. As DNA, the CDR3 is TGTGCCAGCAGTTCGCCTCACAGGAATTCACCCCTCCACTTT.

This chain links TRBV18 with TRBJ1-4; D unresolved. The germline gives CDR1 KGHSH, CDR2 LQKENI. The CDR3 has 15 residues. The germline V and J ends were trimmed by 0 bases and 0 bases, with 5 bases remaining between them. CDR3 sequence: CASSPPAATNEKLFF. The DNA for the CDR3 is TGTGCCAGCTCACCACCGGCAGCAACTAATGAAAAACTGTTTTTT.

This clone was seen once. This chain joins TRBV5-4 and TRBJ2-7; D might be TRBD1 (5 bases). The germline V gene has CDR1 SGHNT and CDR2 YYREEE (reference sequence). This CDR3 region has 13 residues. The V gene lost 0 bases and the J gene lost 6 bases, with 10 bases spanning the gap. The chain's CDR3 is CASSLATGLEQYF. CDR3 DNA sequence: TGTGCCAGCAGCTTGGCCACAGGCCTCGAGCAGTACTTC.

This clone came up once. The V gene is TRBV3-1 (or the pseudogene TRBV3-2), the J gene TRBJ2-7; possibly TRBD2 for D (5 bases). CDR1 LGHDT and CDR2 YNNKEL come from the germline V gene (reference sequence). The CDR3 covers 17 residues. The V and J ends lost 3 bases and 6 bases respectively, with 24 bases between them. CDR3 in DNA: TGTGCCAGCAGCCAGCTAGATGGGGTTCCGGGGTCGGGCGAGCAGTACTTC. This codes for CASSQLDGVPGSGEQYF.

This chain links TRBV11-2 with TRBJ2-7, with 8 bases aligning to TRBD2. Germline V lookup: CDR1 SGHAT, CDR2 FQNNGV. The CDR3 sequence is 14 residues long. The V and J ends lost 6 bases and 7 bases, in that order; junction bases with no gene match: 11. The CDR3 loop reads CASSGAGAPGEQYF. CDR3 coding DNA: TGTGCCAGCAGTGGAGCGGGGGCCCCCGGGGAGCAGTACTTC.

On this clone: Other nucleotide sequences from this sample produce the same CDR3. V usage is TRBV5-8 and J usage is TRBJ2-7; TRBD1 matches 7 bases. From germline, CDR1 is SGHTS and CDR2 YDEGEE. V shed 0 bases, J shed 3 bases, and the junction held 3 bases outside the gene matches. The CDR3 covers 14 residues. The CDR3 sequence is CASSLGTGLYEQYF. CDR3 coding DNA: TGTGCCAGCAGCTTGGGGACAGGCCTCTACGAGCAGTACTTC.

The chain has TRBV18 and TRBJ2-7; 9 positions match TRBD1. The germline gives CDR1 KGHSH, CDR2 LQKENI. V shed 4 bases and J 4 bases; nucleotides not matched to a gene: 5. The CDR3 totals 14 residues. The CDR3 reads CASSLQGAGYEQYF. CDR3 coding DNA: TGTGCCAGCTCACTACAGGGGGCTGGTTACGAGCAGTACTTC.

This chain links TRBV6-5 with TRBJ1-1, with D possibly TRBD1 on 5 matching bases. The CDR3 is 14 residues long. From germline, CDR1 is MNHEY and CDR2 SVGAGI. V lost 8 bases and J 5 bases, leaving 18 bases between the germline ends. The CDR3 here is CASGLLGGETEAFF. In nucleotides, the CDR3 is TGTGCCAGCGGGTTACTGGGGGGAGAGACTGAAGCTTTCTTT.

This clone was seen a handful of times. The chain employs TRBV5-4 and TRBJ2-5; possible D gene TRBD1, 5 bases. Germline assignment: CDR1 SGHNT and CDR2 YYREEE (reference sequence). V was clipped by 10 bases and J by 3 bases, with 16 bases between them. CDR3 size: 13 residues. CDR3 protein: CAATTQVEETQYF. The DNA of the CDR3 is TGTGCCGCCACGACACAGGTTGAAGAGACCCAGTACTTC. Drawing the rest from reference TRBV5-4 and TRBJ2-5, the complete variable domain is ETGVTQSPTHLIKTRGQQVTLRCSSQSGHNTVSWYQQALGQGPQFIFQYYREEENGRGNFPPRFSGLQFPNYSSELNVNALELDDSALYLCAATTQVEETQYFGPGTRLLVL.

This chain connects TRBV15 to TRBJ1-5; tentative D call: TRBD1 (5 bases). This CDR3 is built from 17 residues. Trimming pared 9 bases from V and 3 bases from J, leaving 24 bases between. Germline CDR1 reads LNHNV; CDR2 reads YYDKDF (reference sequence). DNA for the CDR3: TGTGCCACATCCGGAGGCCCGTCGGGGGGATCCAATCAGCCCCAGCATTTT. This encodes CATSGGPSGGSNQPQHF.

Points on this clone: Compared with germline, one end of the junction differs, possibly owing to a read error. The V call is TRBV7-7, the J call TRBJ2-7; the match to TRBD2 covers 10 bases. Germline CDR1 and CDR2: SSHAT and FNYEAQ (reference sequence). The CDR3 spans 14 residues. The CDR3 region is CASSPGLAVYEQYF. The CDR3 bases are TGTGCTAGCAGTCCCGGACTAGCGGTCTACGAGCAGTACTTC.

This chain uses TRBV4-1 with TRBJ2-7, with 9 nucleotides matching TRBD1. The CDR3 sequence is 15 residues long. The V and J ends lost 4 bases and 0 bases, in that order; junction bases with no gene match: 4. Per the germline V gene, CDR1 is MGHRA and CDR2 is YSYEKL. CDR3 in amino acids: CASSRTGGGSYEQYF. The CDR3 nucleotides are TGCGCCAGCAGCCGCACAGGGGGCGGCTCCTACGAGCAGTACTTC.

This rearrangement joins TRBV27 to TRBJ2-3, with 7 bases matching TRBD2. Trimming cost V 2 bases and J 9 bases; bases outside gene matches: 11. The CDR3 totals 15 residues. CDR1 MNHEY and CDR2 SMNVEV come from the germline V gene (reference sequence). The CDR3, as DNA: TGTGCCAGCAGTTTACTGGGGACTACCCCCGGAACGCAGTATTTT. Translating it yields CASSLLGTTPGTQYF.

This sequence joins TRBV5-1 and TRBJ2-7, with 7 bases identical to TRBD1. Looked up from germline, CDR1 is SGHRS and CDR2 is YFSETQ. The CDR3 totals 15 residues. V lost 4 bases to trimming and J lost 6 bases; unmatched junction nucleotides: 13. CDR3 residues: CASSRKTGQWAEQYF. DNA of the CDR3: TGCGCCAGCAGCCGAAAGACGGGACAGTGGGCCGAGCAGTACTTC.

The chain carries TRBV19 and TRBJ1-5, with 7 bases lining up with TRBD1. V lost 3 bases to trimming and J lost 1 base; unmatched junction nucleotides: 9. Germline CDR1 reads LNHDA; CDR2 reads SQIVND (reference sequence). The CDR3 length is 17 residues. The DNA for the CDR3 is TGTGCCAGTAGTATTAGGACAGGTAGGATCAGCAATCAGCCCCAGCATTTT. It encodes CASSIRTGRISNQPQHF.

The chain combines TRBV7-9 with TRBJ1-6; 7 bases are a match to TRBD1. With V trimmed by 1 base and J by 5 bases, 5 bases remained unmatched. Germline loops: CDR1 SEHNR, CDR2 FQNEAQ (reference sequence). The CDR3 extends over 16 amino acids. The CDR3 DNA reads as TGTGCCAGCAGCTTAGGAGGGGGCTTAGATAATTCACCCCTCCACTTT. Translation: CASSLGGGLDNSPLHF.

The chain couples TRBV4-2 to TRBJ1-2; 11 bases line up with TRBD1. The germline gives CDR1 LGHNA, CDR2 YNFKEQ. This CDR3 region has 16 residues. With 0 bases clipped from V and 8 bases from J, the junction kept 8 bases outside the gene matches. In DNA form, the CDR3 reads TGTGCCAGCAGCCAAGATCGGACAGGGGGCGCCCGGGGCTACACCTTC. Translating gives CASSQDRTGGARGYTF.